The 29 T cell receptor beta chains below come from one sample, sequenced in a study of Ad26.COV2.S vaccination and SARS-CoV-2 variants. The treatment here: over 15 received Ad26.COV2.S at low or high dose, single or two shots; 5 received placebo; per-sample allocation not given. Sampling took place 63 days after the first vaccine or placebo injection. Sequencing was performed with immunoSEQ multiplex PCR; in TCRdb, only in-frame clones are kept and a portion is missing. In the table there are over 400,000 clones, 75% to 90% of which are singletons. Sequenced material: peripheral blood, taken in a trial of Ad26.COV2.S vaccine versus placebo. These TCRs come from a person between 18 and 60 years old who received the Ad26.COV2.S COVID-19 vaccine or a placebo.

The rearrangement joins TRBV4-3 to TRBJ1-4; the D gene is possibly TRBD1 (6 bases). V lost 1 base and J 3 bases, leaving 15 bases between the germline ends. Germline V gives CDR1 LGHNA, CDR2 YSLEER. The CDR3 spans 17 residues. This chain's CDR3 is CASSQGMGGPSNEKLFF. For the CDR3, the DNA is TGCGCCAGCAGCCAAGGAATGGGGGGCCCGTCTAATGAAAAACTGTTTTTT.

CDR3 nucleotide sequence: TGTGCCAGTAGTGTCAGGGGGAATGGCTACACCTTC. Translation gives CASSVRGNGYTF. The V and J genes are TRBV19 and TRBJ1-2; 7 bases line up with TRBD1. Germline loops: CDR1 LNHDA, CDR2 SQIVND (reference sequence). The CDR3 spans 12 residues. V lost 5 bases, J lost 6 bases, and 3 bases stayed unmatched.

The chain is built from TRBV6-2 or TRBV6-3 and TRBJ2-1, with 7 bases aligning to TRBD2. This CDR3 has 14 residues. V dropped 6 bases and J dropped 7; count of bases not matched to a gene: 9. CDR1 and CDR2 (germline): MNHEY, SVGEGT. The CDR3 protein is CASSPAGVRNEQFF. CDR3 DNA sequence: TGTGCCAGCAGCCCGGCGGGGGTTCGAAATGAGCAGTTCTTC.

The rearrangement links TRBV2 to TRBJ2-3; D possibly corresponds to TRBD2 (5 bases). The CDR3 contains 15 residues. Germline loops: CDR1 SNHLY, CDR2 FYNNEI. Trimming took off 7 bases at V and 0 bases at J, with 14 bases between the two ends. The CDR3 spells CASTLLGLSTDTQYF. CDR3 bases: TGTGCCAGCACCCTACTAGGTCTTAGCACAGATACGCAGTATTTT.

The chain carries TRBV6-6 and TRBJ1-1; 7 positions agree with TRBD1. J lost 5 bases, V lost 3 bases, and 12 bases had no gene match. The germline gives CDR1 MNHNY, CDR2 SVGAGI (reference sequence). The CDR3 contains 16 residues. Here the CDR3 reads CASSYPRDRAETEAFF. CDR3 in DNA: TGTGCCAGCAGTTATCCGCGAGACAGGGCCGAGACTGAAGCTTTCTTT.

The CDR3 region is CASSRDNPDTQYF. CDR3 bases: TGTGCCAGCAGTCGAGACAACCCCGATACGCAGTATTTT. The chain has TRBV3-1 (or the pseudogene TRBV3-2) and TRBJ2-3; unclear D gene. The CDR3 has 13 residues. The germline V and J ends were trimmed by 6 bases and 6 bases, with 13 bases remaining between them. Germline V lookup: CDR1 LGHDT, CDR2 YNNKEL (reference sequence).

The V and J genes are TRBV10-3 and TRBJ2-7; a possible D gene is TRBD1 (7 bases). The CDR3 is 15 residues long. Trimming cost V 3 bases and J 6 bases, with 18 bases left between them. Looked up from germline, CDR1 is ENHRY and CDR2 is SYGVKD. CDR3 residues: CAISERGGGEAEQYV. DNA of the CDR3: TGTGCCATCAGTGAAAGAGGAGGGGGCGAGGCCGAGCAGTACGTC.

Remarks on this clone: The junction does not match germline at one end; this may be a read error. The rearrangement joins TRBV19 to TRBJ1-2, with no clear D. This CDR3 has 11 residues. Germline V gene sequence: CDR1 LNHDA, CDR2 SQIVND (reference sequence). This chain's CDR3 is CASSSYYGYTF. CDR3 DNA sequence: TGTGCCAGCAGTAGTTACTATGGCTACACCTTC.

In its sample, this clone was seen a few times. The V call is TRBV27, the J call TRBJ1-5; D is unclear. The germline V and J ends were trimmed by 3 bases and 2 bases, with 23 bases remaining between them. Germline V CDR1 and CDR2: MNHEY, SMNVEV (reference sequence). The CDR3 is 19 amino acids. CDR3 DNA sequence: TGTGCCAGCAGTTTGTTCGGGTCCTCCTATAGTTTGGGCAATCAGCCCCAGCATTTT. Its protein product is CASSLFGSSYSLGNQPQHF.

The V gene is TRBV5-6, the J gene TRBJ2-4; weak D call: TRBD2 (5 bases). Trimming pared 0 bases from V and 8 bases from J, leaving 9 bases between. Germline loops: CDR1 SGHDT, CDR2 YYEEEE. This CDR3 region has 13 residues. This chain's CDR3 is CASSLVDSDIQYF. CDR3 in DNA: TGTGCCAGCAGCTTGGTGGACTCGGACATTCAGTACTTC. Variable domain in full (rest from reference TRBV5-6 and TRBJ2-4): DAGVTQSPTHLIKTRGQQVTLRCSPKSGHDTVSWYQQALGQGPQFIFQYYEEEERQRGNFPDRFSGHQFPNYSSELNVNALLLGDSALYLCASSLVDSDIQYFGAGTRLSVL.

This chain connects TRBV28 to TRBJ1-6; D may be TRBD1 (6 bases). V shed 5 bases and J shed 9 bases, with 8 bases lying between them. CDR1 and CDR2 (germline): MDHEN, SYDVKM. This CDR3 is built from 12 residues. The CDR3 nucleotides are TGTGCCAGCAGTCAGGGGCGTTCACCCCTCCACTTT. Amino acids: CASSQGRSPLHF.

To note about this clone: Additional DNA sequences in this sample encode the identical CDR3. This chain links TRBV6-5 with TRBJ1-6; a weak D match, TRBD1 (6 bases). Looked up from germline, CDR1 is MNHEY and CDR2 is SVGAGI. V was trimmed by 9 bases and J by 5 bases, leaving 11 bases between them. The CDR3 totals 13 residues. CDR3 bases: TGTGCCAGTAGGGGACAAAATAATTCACCCCTCCACTTT. Translating gives CASRGQNNSPLHF.

The chain is built from TRBV5-4 and TRBJ2-5; possible D gene TRBD2, 6 bases. This CDR3 region has 16 residues. Trimming shortened V by 4 bases and J by 5 bases, and 21 bases separated the two germline ends. Looked up from germline, CDR1 is SGHNT and CDR2 is YYREEE (reference sequence). The CDR3 DNA reads as TGTGCCAGCAGCAGGGAACCGGGACTCCAATCGGAGACCCAGTACTTC. Its translation is CASSREPGLQSETQYF.

This clone has only one observation. The chain links TRBV7-8 to TRBJ2-2; TRBD1 matches 7 bases. CDR1 and CDR2 from the germline V gene are SGHVS and FQNEAQ. V lost 3 bases, J lost 8 bases, and 12 bases stayed unmatched. The CDR3 extends over 16 amino acids. The CDR3 DNA reads as TGTGCCAGCAGCTTCTTAAACAGGGGTCAGAGTGGGGAGCTGTTTTTT. Amino acid sequence: CASSFLNRGQSGELFF.

The chain joins TRBV5-1 to TRBJ2-6; D remains ambiguous. Trimming cost V 0 bases and J 3 bases, with 7 bases left between them. Germline lookup yields CDR1 SGHRS and CDR2 YFSETQ. This CDR3 comprises 15 residues. CDR3 residues: CASSLEPNGANVLTF. DNA for the CDR3: TGCGCCAGCAGCTTGGAGCCTAATGGGGCCAACGTCCTGACTTTC. The complete variable domain, with remaining parts taken from reference TRBV5-1 and TRBJ2-6, reads KAGVTQTPRYLIKTRGQQVTLSCSPISGHRSVSWYQQTPGQGLQFLFEYFSETQRNKGNFPGRFSGRQFSNSRSEMNVSTLELGDSALYLCASSLEPNGANVLTFGAGSRLTVL.

This clone was found once. The chain uses TRBV24-1 and TRBJ2-3; D is unclear. Germline V gene sequence: CDR1 KGHDR, CDR2 SFDVKD. V lost 1 base, J lost 5 bases, and 12 bases lay in between. This CDR3 has 15 amino acids. The CDR3 coding sequence is TGTGCCACCAGTGATTTAAAAGGGAACAAAGATACGCAGTATTTT. Translating gives CATSDLKGNKDTQYF.

V is TRBV7-3 and J is TRBJ2-1, with D unresolved. The V end was cut by 2 bases, the J end by 4 bases, with 12 bases between. CDR3 size: 15 residues. Germline CDR1 and CDR2: SGHTA and FQGTGA. For the CDR3, the DNA is TGTGCCAGCAGCTTAGGGCTTGGGGTATACAATGAGCAGTTCTTC. Its protein is CASSLGLGVYNEQFF.

The chain is built from TRBV19 and TRBJ2-6, with a possible D match to TRBD1 (6 bases). V lost 5 bases to trimming and J lost 4 bases, with 12 bases between them. Germline-derived CDR1 and CDR2 are LNHDA and SQIVND (reference sequence). The CDR3 has 15 residues. The CDR3 protein is CASSLRTAGANVLTF. CDR3 coding DNA: TGTGCCAGTAGTTTACGGACAGCCGGGGCCAACGTCCTGACTTTC.

The chain combines TRBV9 with TRBJ2-1; TRBD2 might be the D (6 bases). Trimming stripped 3 bases from V and 9 bases from J, with 13 bases between. The CDR3 sequence is 13 residues long. Germline V gene data show CDR1 as SGDLS and CDR2 as YYNGEE. The CDR3 loop reads CASSATSLGEQFF. The CDR3 nucleotides are TGTGCCAGCAGCGCCACTAGCCTTGGTGAGCAGTTCTTC.

The chain couples TRBV7-9 to TRBJ1-5, with TRBD1 as a possible D gene (5 bases). This CDR3 contains 18 residues. Germline-derived CDR1 and CDR2 are SEHNR and FQNEAQ (reference sequence). Trimming shortened V by 5 bases and J by 1 base, and 21 bases separated the two germline ends. CDR3 loop: CASSPMGGEEVSNQPQHF. CDR3 nucleotides: TGTGCCAGCAGCCCGATGGGGGGTGAAGAGGTGAGCAATCAGCCCCAGCATTTT. Full variable domain (rest looked up from reference TRBV7-9 and TRBJ1-5): DTGVSQNPRHKITKRGQNVTFRCDPISEHNRLYWYRQTLGQGPEFLTYFQNEAQLEKSRLLSDRFSAERPKGSFSTLEIQRTEQGDSAMYLCASSPMGGEEVSNQPQHFGDGTRLSIL.

The chain uses TRBV27 and TRBJ2-7, with 7 nucleotides matching TRBD1. The CDR3 length is 13 residues. Looked up from germline, CDR1 is MNHEY and CDR2 is SMNVEV (reference sequence). Trimming took 5 bases from V and 6 from J; bases not matched to a gene: 7. CDR3 sequence (DNA): TGTGCCAGCAGTCGTACAGGGGAAGGCGAGCAGTACTTC. Residues: CASSRTGEGEQYF.

V usage is TRBV7-6 and J usage is TRBJ2-5; D uncertain. The CDR3 consists of 11 residues. Looked up from germline, CDR1 is SGHVS and CDR2 is FNYEAQ. V was clipped by 5 bases and J by 4 bases, with 5 bases between them. CDR3: CASSLIETQYF. As DNA, the CDR3 is TGTGCCAGCAGCCTAATAGAGACCCAGTACTTC.

The V call is TRBV6-9, the J call TRBJ1-2; the match to TRBD1 covers 7 bases. The germline CDR1 and CDR2 sequences are MNHGY and SVAAGI. This CDR3 region has 16 residues. Trimming took 9 bases from V and 3 from J; bases not matched to a gene: 16. CDR3 sequence: CARRPERDREDYGYTF. Here the CDR3 DNA reads TGTGCCAGGAGACCTGAACGAGACAGGGAAGACTATGGCTACACCTTC.

The V gene is TRBV6-5, the J gene TRBJ2-7, with a weak D call TRBD2 (6 bases). V was cut by 3 bases and J by 1 base, with 13 bases left in between. Germline assignment: CDR1 MNHEY and CDR2 SVGAGI. The CDR3 has 15 residues. The CDR3 loop is CASSYRFGTSYEQYF. The CDR3 DNA follows: TGTGCCAGCAGTTATAGATTCGGGACTTCCTACGAGCAGTACTTC.

This clone was found once. The chain recombines TRBV7-3 with TRBJ2-7; D is unclear. Germline CDR1 reads SGHTA; CDR2 reads FQGTGA. Trimming left V 6 bases short and J 5 bases short, with 8 bases between. The CDR3 runs 11 residues. The CDR3 bases are TGTGCCAGCAGTCTTATAAACGAGCAGTACGTC. Its translation is CASSLINEQYV.

The chain combines TRBV5-4 with TRBJ2-2, with 8 bases lining up with TRBD2. Losses at the gene ends were 4 bases for V and 2 bases for J; bases not matched to a gene: 10. Germline CDR1 and CDR2: SGHNT and YYREEE (reference sequence). CDR3 size: 17 residues. The CDR3 here is CASSPDGLAVNTGELFF. As DNA, the CDR3 is TGTGCCAGCAGCCCCGATGGACTAGCTGTTAACACCGGGGAGCTGTTTTTT.

J is TRBJ2-4 and V is TRBV28; D might be TRBD1 (6 bases). Germline CDR1 reads MDHEN; CDR2 reads SYDVKM. V lost 3 bases to trimming and J lost 15 bases, with 18 bases between them. CDR3 length: 13 amino acids. CDR3 protein: CASSFSRQATSYF. The CDR3 DNA follows: TGTGCCAGCAGTTTCTCTCGACAGGCCACGTCGTACTTC.

This clone was observed a handful of times. V usage is TRBV5-1 and J usage is TRBJ1-3, with D tentatively TRBD1 (6 bases). Germline V lookup: CDR1 SGHRS, CDR2 YFSETQ. V dropped 2 bases and J dropped 5 bases, with 14 bases sitting between them. The CDR3 runs 15 residues. CDR3 sequence reads: CASSFQGQGRNTIYF. The CDR3 DNA is TGCGCCAGCAGCTTCCAGGGTCAGGGGAGAAACACCATATATTTT. Combining the CDR3 with reference TRBV5-1 and TRBJ1-3 gives the whole variable domain KAGVTQTPRYLIKTRGQQVTLSCSPISGHRSVSWYQQTPGQGLQFLFEYFSETQRNKGNFPGRFSGRQFSNSRSEMNVSTLELGDSALYLCASSFQGQGRNTIYFGEGSWLTVV.

This clone has more than one count but fewer than ten. The chain recombines TRBV4-1 with TRBJ1-4; no reliable D call. The germline V gene has CDR1 MGHRA and CDR2 YSYEKL. Trimming removed 2 bases from V and 0 bases from J, with 7 bases in between. The CDR3 covers 15 residues. This CDR3 reads CASSQRKATNEKLFF. The CDR3 DNA reads as TGCGCCAGCAGCCAACGAAAGGCAACTAATGAAAAACTGTTTTTT.